The clone carrying this T cell receptor (beta chain) was counted a single time. Its matching antigen is unknown. These data belong to a study of OX40 agonist ivuxolimab in advanced cancers. Study in general: The patients' treatment was ivuxolimab, an agonistic anti-OX40 (CD134) antibody. The diagnoses of dose-escalation patients were hepatocellular carcinoma, melanoma, renal cell or head and neck cancer.

Using immunoSEQ multiplex PCR, the repertoire was profiled, and TCRdb retains in-frame clones only, with some absent. The profile shows 66,000 or so clones, roughly 85% of them singletons. Cycle 7 day 1, cycle 4 day 1, and baseline were the timepoints at which blood was sampled. The CDR3 has 16 residues. Trimming removed 0 bases from V and 0 bases from J, with 9 bases in between. Germline lookup yields CDR1 MNHNY and CDR2 SVGAGI (reference sequence). Study outcomes and limitations: At doses 0.1 to 3.0 mg/kg, CD4+ and CD8+ clones expanded.

The sequence was obtained from an adult with an advanced solid tumor such as melanoma, head and neck, liver or kidney cancer. The sample was CD4+ or CD8+ T cells sorted from blood, taken in a trial of the OX40 agonist ivuxolimab. J is TRBJ1-3 and V is TRBV6-6; D is unresolved. CDR3: CASSYSTLDSGNTIYF. CDR3 coding DNA: TGTGCCAGCAGTTACTCGACACTCGACTCTGGAAACACCATATATTTT.